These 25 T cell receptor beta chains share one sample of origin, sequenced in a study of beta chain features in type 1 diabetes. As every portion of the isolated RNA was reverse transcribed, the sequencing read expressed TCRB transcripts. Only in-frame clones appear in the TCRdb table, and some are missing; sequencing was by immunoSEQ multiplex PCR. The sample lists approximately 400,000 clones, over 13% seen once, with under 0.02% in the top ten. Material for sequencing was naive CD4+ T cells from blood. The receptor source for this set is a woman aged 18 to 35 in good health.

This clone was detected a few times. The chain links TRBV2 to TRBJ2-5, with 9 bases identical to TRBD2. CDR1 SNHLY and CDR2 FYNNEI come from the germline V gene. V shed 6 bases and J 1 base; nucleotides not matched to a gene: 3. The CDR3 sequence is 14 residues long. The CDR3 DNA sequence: TGTGCCAGCAGGGGGACTAGCACCCAAGAGACCCAGTACTTC. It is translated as CASRGTSTQETQYF. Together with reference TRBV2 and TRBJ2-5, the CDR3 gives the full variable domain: EPEVTQTPSHQVTQMGQEVILRCVPISNHLYFYWYRQILGQKVEFLVSFYNNEISEKSEIFDDQFSVERPDGSNFTLKIRSTKLEDSAMYFCASRGTSTQETQYFGPGTRLLVL.

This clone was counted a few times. CDR3 amino acids: CASSALGTGDPYEQYF. Here the CDR3 DNA reads TGTGCCAGCAGCGCTCTCGGGACAGGGGATCCCTACGAGCAGTACTTC. This chain links TRBV9 with TRBJ2-7; 10 bases align to TRBD1. The junction had 8 bases not matched to a gene; V was cut back by 3 bases and J by 2 bases. The CDR3 covers 16 residues. Germline loops: CDR1 SGDLS, CDR2 YYNGEE.

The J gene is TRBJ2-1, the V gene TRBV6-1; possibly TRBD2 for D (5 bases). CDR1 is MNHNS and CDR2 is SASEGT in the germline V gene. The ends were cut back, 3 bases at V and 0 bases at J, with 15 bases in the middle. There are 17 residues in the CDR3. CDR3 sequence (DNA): TGTGCCAGCAGTGAGGCGCTGCGGCTAGCCTCCTACAATGAGCAGTTCTTC. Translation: CASSEALRLASYNEQFF.

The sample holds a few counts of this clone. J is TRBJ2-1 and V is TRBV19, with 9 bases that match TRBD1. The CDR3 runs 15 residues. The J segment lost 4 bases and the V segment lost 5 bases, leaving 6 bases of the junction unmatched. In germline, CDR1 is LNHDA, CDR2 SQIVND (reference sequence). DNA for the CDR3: TGTGCCAGTAGTTCCCCCGGACAGGGGTACAATGAGCAGTTCTTC. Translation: CASSSPGQGYNEQFF. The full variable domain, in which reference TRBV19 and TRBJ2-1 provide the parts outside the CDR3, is DGGITQSPKYLFRKEGQNVTLSCEQNLNHDAMYWYRQDPGQGLRLIYYSQIVNDFQKGDIAEGYSVSREKKESFPLTVTSAQKNPTAFYLCASSSPGQGYNEQFFGPGTRLTVL.

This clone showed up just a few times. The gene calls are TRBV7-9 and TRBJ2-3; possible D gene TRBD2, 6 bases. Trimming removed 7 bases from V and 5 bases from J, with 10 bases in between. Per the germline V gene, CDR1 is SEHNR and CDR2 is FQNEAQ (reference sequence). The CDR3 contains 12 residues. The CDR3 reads CASILSGDTQYF. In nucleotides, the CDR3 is TGTGCCAGCATCCTTAGCGGAGATACGCAGTATTTT. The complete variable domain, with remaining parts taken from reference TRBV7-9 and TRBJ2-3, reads DTGVSQNPRHKITKRGQNVTFRCDPISEHNRLYWYRQTLGQGPEFLTYFQNEAQLEKSRLLSDRFSAERPKGSFSTLEIQRTEQGDSAMYLCASILSGDTQYFGPGTRLTVL.

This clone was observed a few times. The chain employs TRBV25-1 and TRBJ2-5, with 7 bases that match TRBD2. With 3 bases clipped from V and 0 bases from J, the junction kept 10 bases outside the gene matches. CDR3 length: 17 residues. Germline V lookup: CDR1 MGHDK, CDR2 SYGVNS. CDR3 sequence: CASSEAGGGGYQETQYF. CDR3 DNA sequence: TGTGCCAGCAGTGAGGCGGGCGGGGGAGGTTACCAAGAGACCCAGTACTTC.

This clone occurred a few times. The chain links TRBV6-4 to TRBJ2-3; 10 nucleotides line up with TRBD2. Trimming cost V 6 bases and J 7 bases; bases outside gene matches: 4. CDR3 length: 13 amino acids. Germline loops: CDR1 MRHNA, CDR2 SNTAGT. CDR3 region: CASSGTSANTQYF. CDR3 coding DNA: TGTGCCAGCAGCGGGACTAGCGCCAATACGCAGTATTTT.

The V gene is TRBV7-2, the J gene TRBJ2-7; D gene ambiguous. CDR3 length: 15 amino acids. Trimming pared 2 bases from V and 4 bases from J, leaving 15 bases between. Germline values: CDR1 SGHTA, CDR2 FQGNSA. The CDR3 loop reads CASSLSPGGFYEQYF. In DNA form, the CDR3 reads TGTGCCAGCAGCTTATCCCCCGGCGGTTTTTACGAGCAGTACTTC.

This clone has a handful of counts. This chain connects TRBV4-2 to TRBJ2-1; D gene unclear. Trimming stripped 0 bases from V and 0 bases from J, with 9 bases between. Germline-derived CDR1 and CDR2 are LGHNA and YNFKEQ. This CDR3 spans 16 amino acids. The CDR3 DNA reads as TGTGCCAGCAGCCAAGAACTCGCGAGCTCCTACAATGAGCAGTTCTTC. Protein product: CASSQELASSYNEQFF.

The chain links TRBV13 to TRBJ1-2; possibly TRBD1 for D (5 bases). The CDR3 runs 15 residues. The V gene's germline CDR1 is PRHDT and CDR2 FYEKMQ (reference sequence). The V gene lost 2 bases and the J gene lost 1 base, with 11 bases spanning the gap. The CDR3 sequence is CASSLRQYRNYGYTF. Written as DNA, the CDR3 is TGTGCCAGCAGCTTAAGACAGTACCGTAACTATGGCTACACCTTC.

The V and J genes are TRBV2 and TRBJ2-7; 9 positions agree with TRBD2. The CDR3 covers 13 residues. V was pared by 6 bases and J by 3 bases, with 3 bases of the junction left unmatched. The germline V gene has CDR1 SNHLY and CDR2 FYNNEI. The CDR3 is CASSLAGFYEQYF. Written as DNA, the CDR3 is TGTGCCAGCAGCCTAGCGGGATTCTACGAGCAGTACTTC.

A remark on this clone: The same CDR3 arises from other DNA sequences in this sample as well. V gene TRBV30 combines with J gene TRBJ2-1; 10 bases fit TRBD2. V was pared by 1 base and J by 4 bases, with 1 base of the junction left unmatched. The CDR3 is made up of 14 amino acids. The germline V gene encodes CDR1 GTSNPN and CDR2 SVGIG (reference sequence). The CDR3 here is CAWSGTSGYNEQFF. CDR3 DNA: TGTGCCTGGAGTGGGACTAGCGGTTACAATGAGCAGTTCTTC.

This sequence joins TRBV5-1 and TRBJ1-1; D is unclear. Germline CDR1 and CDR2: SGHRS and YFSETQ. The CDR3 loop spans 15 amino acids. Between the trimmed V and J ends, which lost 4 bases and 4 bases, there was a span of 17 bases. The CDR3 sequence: CASSPLSRVGTEAFF. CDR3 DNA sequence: TGCGCCAGCAGCCCCCTTAGTCGTGTCGGCACTGAAGCTTTCTTT.

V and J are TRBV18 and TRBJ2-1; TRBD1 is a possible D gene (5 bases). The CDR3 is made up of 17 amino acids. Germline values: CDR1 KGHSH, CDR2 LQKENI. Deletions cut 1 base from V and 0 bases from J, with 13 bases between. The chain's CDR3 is CASSPLGQGASYNEQFF. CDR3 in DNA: TGTGCCAGCTCACCACTTGGGCAAGGGGCCTCCTACAATGAGCAGTTCTTC.

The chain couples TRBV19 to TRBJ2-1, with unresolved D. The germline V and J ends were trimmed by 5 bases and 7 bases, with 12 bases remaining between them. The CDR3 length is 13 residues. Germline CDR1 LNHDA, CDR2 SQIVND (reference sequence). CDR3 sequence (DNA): TGTGCCAGTAGTTTTCTAGTGGTTAATGAGCAGTTCTTC. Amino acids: CASSFLVVNEQFF.

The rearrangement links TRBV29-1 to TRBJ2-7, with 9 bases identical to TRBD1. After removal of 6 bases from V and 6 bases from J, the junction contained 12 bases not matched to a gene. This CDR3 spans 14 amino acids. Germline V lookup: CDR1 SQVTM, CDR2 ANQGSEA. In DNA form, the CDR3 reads TGCAGCGTAACCTTACAGGGGGCAGTTCGCGAGCAGTACTTC. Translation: CSVTLQGAVREQYF.

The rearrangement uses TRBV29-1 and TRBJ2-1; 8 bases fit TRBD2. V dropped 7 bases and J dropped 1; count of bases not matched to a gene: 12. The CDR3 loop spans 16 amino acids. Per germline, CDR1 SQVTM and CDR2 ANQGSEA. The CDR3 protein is CSGTPSGSTSYNEQFF. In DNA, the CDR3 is TGCAGCGGAACCCCGAGCGGGAGTACGTCCTACAATGAGCAGTTCTTC.

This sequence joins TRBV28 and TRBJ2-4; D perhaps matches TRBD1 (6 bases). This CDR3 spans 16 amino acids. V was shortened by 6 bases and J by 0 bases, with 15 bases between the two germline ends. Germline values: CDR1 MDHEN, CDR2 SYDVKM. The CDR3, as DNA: TGTGCCAGCAGGAGGCAGGGGCTAATAGCCAAAAACATTCAGTACTTC. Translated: CASRRQGLIAKNIQYF.

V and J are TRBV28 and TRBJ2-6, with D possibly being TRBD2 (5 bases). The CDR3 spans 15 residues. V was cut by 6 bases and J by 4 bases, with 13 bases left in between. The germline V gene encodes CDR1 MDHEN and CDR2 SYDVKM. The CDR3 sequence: CASRLPGLGANVLTF. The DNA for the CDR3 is TGTGCCAGCAGGCTCCCAGGACTCGGGGCCAACGTCCTGACTTTC.

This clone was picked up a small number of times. The CDR3 loop reads CASRGRGVYSNQPQHF. Here the CDR3 DNA reads TGTGCCAGCAGGGGGAGGGGCGTATATAGCAATCAGCCCCAGCATTTT. The rearrangement joins TRBV27 to TRBJ1-5, with D tentatively TRBD1 (5 bases). This CDR3 has 16 residues. V was shortened by 6 bases and J by 0 bases, with 15 bases between the two germline ends. From germline, CDR1 is MNHEY and CDR2 SMNVEV (reference sequence).

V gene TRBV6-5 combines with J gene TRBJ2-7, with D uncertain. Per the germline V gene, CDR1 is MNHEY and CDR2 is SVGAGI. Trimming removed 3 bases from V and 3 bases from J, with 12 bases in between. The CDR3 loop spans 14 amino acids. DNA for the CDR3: TGTGCCAGCAGTTATCAGGTGCCGAGCTACGAGCAGTACTTC. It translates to CASSYQVPSYEQYF.

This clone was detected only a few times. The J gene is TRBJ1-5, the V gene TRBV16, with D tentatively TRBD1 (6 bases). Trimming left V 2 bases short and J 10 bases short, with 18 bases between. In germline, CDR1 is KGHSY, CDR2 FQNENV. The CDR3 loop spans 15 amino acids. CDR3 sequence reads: CASSQKKTPGHPQHF. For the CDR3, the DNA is TGTGCCAGCAGCCAAAAAAAAACACCGGGACATCCCCAGCATTTT.

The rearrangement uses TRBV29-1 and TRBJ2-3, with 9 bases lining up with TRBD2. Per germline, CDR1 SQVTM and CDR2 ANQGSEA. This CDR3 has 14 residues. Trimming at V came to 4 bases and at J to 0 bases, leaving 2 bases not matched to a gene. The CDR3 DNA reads TGCAGCGTTGTGCTAGCGGGAAGCACAGATACGCAGTATTTT. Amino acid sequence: CSVVLAGSTDTQYF.

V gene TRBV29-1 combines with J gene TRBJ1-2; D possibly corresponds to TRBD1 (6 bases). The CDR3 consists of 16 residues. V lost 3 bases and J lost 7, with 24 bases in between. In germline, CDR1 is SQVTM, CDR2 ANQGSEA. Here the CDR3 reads CSVDPTEQGSDSGYTF. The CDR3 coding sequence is TGCAGCGTTGACCCTACTGAACAGGGATCGGACTCTGGCTACACCTTC.

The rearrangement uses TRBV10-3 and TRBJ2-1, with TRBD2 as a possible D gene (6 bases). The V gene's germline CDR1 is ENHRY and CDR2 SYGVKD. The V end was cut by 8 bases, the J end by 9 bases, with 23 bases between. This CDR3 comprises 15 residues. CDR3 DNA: TGTGCCATCGGAAGGACTAATCGGTTTACAGTTGAGCAGTTCTTC. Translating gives CAIGRTNRFTVEQFF.